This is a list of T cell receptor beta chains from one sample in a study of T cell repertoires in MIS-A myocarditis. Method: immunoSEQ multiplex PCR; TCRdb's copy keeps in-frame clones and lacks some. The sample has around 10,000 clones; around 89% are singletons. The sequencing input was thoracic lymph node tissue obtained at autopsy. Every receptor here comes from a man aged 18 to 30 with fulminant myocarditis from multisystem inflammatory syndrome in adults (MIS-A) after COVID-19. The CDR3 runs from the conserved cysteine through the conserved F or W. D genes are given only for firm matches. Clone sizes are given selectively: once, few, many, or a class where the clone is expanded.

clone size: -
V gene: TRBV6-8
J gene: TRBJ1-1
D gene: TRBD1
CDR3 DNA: TGTGCCAGCACCCTAGGGGGCGACACTGAAGCTTTCTTT
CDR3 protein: CASTLGGDTEAFF

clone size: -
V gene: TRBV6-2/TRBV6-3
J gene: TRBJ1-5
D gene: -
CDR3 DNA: TGTGCCAGCAGTCCGCCGGGCCGAAGGGGCAATCAGCCCCAGCATTTT
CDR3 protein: CASSPPGRRGNQPQHF

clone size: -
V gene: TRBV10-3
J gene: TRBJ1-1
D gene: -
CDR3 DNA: TGTGCCATCAGCGACCTTGGGAACACTGAAGCTTTCTTT
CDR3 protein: CAISDLGNTEAFF

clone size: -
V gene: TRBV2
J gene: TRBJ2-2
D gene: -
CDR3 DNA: TGTGCCAGCAGTGGGAGACAGACCGGGGAGCTGTTTTTT
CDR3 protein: CASSGRQTGELFF

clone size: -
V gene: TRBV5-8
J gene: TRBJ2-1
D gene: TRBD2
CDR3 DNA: TGTGCCAGCAGCTTGTTAGTCACAAGACTAGCGGGTCTCCTGAGGCAGTTCTTC
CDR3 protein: CASSLLVTRLAGLLRQFF

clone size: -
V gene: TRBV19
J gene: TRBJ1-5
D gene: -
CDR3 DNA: TGTGCCAGTAGTATGGTAGGACCCCGTCAGCCCCAGCATTTT
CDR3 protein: CASSMVGPRQPQHF

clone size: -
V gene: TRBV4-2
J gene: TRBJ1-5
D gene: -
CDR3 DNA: TGTGCCAGCAGCCCTCAGACCTCAGGGCAGGGGCAGCCCCAGCATTTT
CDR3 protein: CASSPQTSGQGQPQHF

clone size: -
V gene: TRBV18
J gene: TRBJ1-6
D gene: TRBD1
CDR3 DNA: TGTGCCAGCTCACGGGACAGGGGACAGGGGGTATCCTCACCCCTCCACTTT
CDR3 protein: CASSRDRGQGVSSPLHF

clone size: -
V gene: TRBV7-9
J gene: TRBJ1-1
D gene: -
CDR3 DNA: TGTGCCAGCAGCTTAGATCGGGGCTCTGAAGCTTTCTTT
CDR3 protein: CASSLDRGSEAFF

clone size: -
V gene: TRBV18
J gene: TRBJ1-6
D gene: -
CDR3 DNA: TGTGCCAGCTCACCACCGGCAGGGGCCTCACCCCTCCACTTT
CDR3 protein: CASSPPAGASPLHF

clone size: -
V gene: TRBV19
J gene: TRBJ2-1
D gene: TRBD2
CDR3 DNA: TGTGCCAGTAGTATGCCCACTAGCGGGAATCTTTTCAATGAGCAGTTCTTC
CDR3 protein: CASSMPTSGNLFNEQFF

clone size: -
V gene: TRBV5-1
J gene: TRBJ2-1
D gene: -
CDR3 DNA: TGCGCCAGCAGCTTTTACAATGAGCAGTTCTTC
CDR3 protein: CASSFYNEQFF

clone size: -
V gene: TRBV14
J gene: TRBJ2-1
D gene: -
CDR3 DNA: TGTGCCAGCAGCCAAGGTTCCTCCAATGAGCAGTTCTTC
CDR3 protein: CASSQGSSNEQFF

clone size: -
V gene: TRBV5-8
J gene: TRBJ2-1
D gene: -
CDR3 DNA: TGTGCCAGCAGCTCGTATTCGGGGGCGCGGGATGAGCAGTTCTTC
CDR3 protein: CASSSYSGARDEQFF

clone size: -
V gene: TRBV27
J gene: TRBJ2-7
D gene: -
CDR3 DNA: TGTGCCAGCAGGGGTGAGGGCCGGTACGACGAGCAGTACTTC
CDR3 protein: CASRGEGRYDEQYF

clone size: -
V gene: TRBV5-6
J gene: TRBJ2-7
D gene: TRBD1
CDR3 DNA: TGTGCCAGCAGCTCGCTGGCAGGGGGACCCTACGAGCAGTACTTC
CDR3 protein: CASSSLAGGPYEQYF

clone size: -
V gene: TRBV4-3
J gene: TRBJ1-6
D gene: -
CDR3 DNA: TGCGCCAGCTCCTCGGGGGGTAATTCACCCCTCCACTTT
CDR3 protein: CASSSGGNSPLHF

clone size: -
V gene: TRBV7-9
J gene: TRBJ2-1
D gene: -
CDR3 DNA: TGTGCCAGCAGCTTCTTACGGGGTGAGCAGTTCTTC
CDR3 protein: CASSFLRGEQFF

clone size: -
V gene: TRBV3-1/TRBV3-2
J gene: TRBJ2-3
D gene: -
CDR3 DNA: TGTGCCAGCAGGGTAAGGGGGTCAGATACGCAGTATTTT
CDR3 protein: CASRVRGSDTQYF

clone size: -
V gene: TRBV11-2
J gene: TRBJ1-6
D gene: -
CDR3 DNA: TGTGCCAGCCGGTATAAGTATAATTCACCCCTCCACTTT
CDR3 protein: CASRYKYNSPLHF

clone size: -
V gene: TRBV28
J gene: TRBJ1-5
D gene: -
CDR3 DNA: TGTGCCAGCAGTTTAGCCGGGGGTAGACAGCCCCAGCATTTT
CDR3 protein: CASSLAGGRQPQHF

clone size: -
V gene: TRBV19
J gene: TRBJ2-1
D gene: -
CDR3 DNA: TGTGCCAGTAATGGCAGAAGGAGCTCCTACAATGAGCAGTTCTTC
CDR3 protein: CASNGRRSSYNEQFF

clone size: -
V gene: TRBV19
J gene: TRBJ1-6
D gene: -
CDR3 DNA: TGTGCCAGTCACGCCGGACAGAAAAATTCACCCCTCCACTTT
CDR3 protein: CASHAGQKNSPLHF

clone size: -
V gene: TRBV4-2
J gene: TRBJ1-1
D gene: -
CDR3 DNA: TGTGCCAGCAGCCAAGCACAGGAGGATTACACTGAAGCTTTCTTT
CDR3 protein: CASSQAQEDYTEAFF

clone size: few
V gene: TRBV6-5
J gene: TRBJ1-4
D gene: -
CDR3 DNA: TGTGCCAGCAGAGGACGGGAACTACCTAATGAAAAACTGTTTTTT
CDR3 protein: CASRGRELPNEKLFF

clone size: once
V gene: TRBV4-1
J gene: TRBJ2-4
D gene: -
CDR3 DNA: TGCGCCAGCAGCCTAATTCAAGTGCATTCCGGGACAGCCAAAAACATTCAGTACTTC
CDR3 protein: CASSLIQVHSGTAKNIQYF

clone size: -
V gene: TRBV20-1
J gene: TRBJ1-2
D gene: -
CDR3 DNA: TGCAGTGCCACTTACAGGGTAAACACCTTC
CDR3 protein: CSATYRVNTF

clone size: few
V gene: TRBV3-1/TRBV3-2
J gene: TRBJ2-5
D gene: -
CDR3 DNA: TGTGCCAGCAGCCCTACCAGTGAGACCCAGTACTTC
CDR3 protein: CASSPTSETQYF

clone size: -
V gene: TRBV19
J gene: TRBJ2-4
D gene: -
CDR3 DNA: TGTGCCAGTAGACAAGGGGTAGCCAAAAACATTCAGTACTTC
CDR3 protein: CASRQGVAKNIQYF

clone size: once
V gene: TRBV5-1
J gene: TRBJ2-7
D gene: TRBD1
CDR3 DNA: TGCGCCAGCAGTTTCCGAACCGGGACAGGCCTCTACGAGCAGTACTTC
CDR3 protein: CASSFRTGTGLYEQYF

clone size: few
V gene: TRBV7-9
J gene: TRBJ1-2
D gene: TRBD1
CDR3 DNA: TGTGCCAGCAGCGCTAGGGACAGGGTTCTCTCTGGCTACACCTTC
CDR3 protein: CASSARDRVLSGYTF

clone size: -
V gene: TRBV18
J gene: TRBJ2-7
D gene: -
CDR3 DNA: TGTGCCAGCTCACCACCCCCGGCAGGGGTATCCTACGAGCAGTACTTC
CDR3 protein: CASSPPPAGVSYEQYF

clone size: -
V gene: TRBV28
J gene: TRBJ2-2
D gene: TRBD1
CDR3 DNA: TGTGCCAGCAGTGGGCCGGGACAGAGCGCCGGGGAGCTGTTTTTT
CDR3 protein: CASSGPGQSAGELFF

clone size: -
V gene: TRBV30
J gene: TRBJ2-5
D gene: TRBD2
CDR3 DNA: TGTGCCCGAAAGGCGGGGGGCACAGAGACCCAGTACTTC
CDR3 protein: CARKAGGTETQYF

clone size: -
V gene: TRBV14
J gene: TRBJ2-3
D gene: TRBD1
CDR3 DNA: TGTGCCAGCAGCCACACCTTAGGACAGGGTGAGACAGATACGCAGTATTTT
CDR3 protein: CASSHTLGQGETDTQYF

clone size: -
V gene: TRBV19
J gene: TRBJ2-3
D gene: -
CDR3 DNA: TGTGCCAGCGGACTGGGGGGTGGGAGCACAGATACGCAGTATTTT
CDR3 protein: CASGLGGGSTDTQYF

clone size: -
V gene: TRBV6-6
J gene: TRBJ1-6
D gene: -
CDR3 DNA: TGTGCCAGCAGTCCCCAGGGATATTCACCCCTCCACTTT
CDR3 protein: CASSPQGYSPLHF

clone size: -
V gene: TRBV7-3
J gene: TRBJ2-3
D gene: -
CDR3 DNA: TGTGCCCGCTCCGGCCCCGGGTTAACTTGCTCGCAGTATTTT
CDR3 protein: CARSGPGLTCSQYF

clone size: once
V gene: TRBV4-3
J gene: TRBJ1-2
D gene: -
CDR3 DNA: TGCGCCAGCAGCCAATATGCAAATGTGATGGATGGCTACACCTTC
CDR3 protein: CASSQYANVMDGYTF

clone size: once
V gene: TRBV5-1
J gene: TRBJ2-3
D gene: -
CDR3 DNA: TGCGCCAGCAGCCCCGTGGGGGGAGGCACAGATACGCAGTATTTT
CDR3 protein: CASSPVGGGTDTQYF

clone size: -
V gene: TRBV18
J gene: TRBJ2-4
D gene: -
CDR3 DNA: TGTGCCAGCTCACAGGGTCGAATGGGCAAAAACATTCAGTACTTC
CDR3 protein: CASSQGRMGKNIQYF

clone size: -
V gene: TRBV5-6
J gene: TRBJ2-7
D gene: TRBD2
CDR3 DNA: TGTGCCAGCAGCCCGGGAGGGGGGAACTCCTACGAGCAGTACTTC
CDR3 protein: CASSPGGGNSYEQYF

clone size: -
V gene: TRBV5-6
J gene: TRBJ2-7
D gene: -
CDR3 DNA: TGTGCCAGCACCCCCTCCGCCGGTCGGGGAGAGCAGTACTTC
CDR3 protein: CASTPSAGRGEQYF

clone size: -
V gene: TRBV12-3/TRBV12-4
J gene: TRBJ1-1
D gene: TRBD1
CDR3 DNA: TGTGCCAGCGGGGACAGCCTGAACACTGAAGCTTTCTTT
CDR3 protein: CASGDSLNTEAFF

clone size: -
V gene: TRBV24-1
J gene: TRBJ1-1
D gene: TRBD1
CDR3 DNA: TGTGCCACCAGTGACCGGACAGGGTCGAACACTGAAGCTTTCTTT
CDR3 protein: CATSDRTGSNTEAFF

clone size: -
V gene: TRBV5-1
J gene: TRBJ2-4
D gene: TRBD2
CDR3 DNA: TGCGCCAGCAGCTTAACCTCTAGCGGGGGGCCCAAAAACATTCAGTACTTC
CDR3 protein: CASSLTSSGGPKNIQYF

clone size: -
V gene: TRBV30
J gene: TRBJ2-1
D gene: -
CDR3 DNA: TGTGCCTGGACCGACGGAAGGGAGGTTGGTGAGCAGTTCTTC
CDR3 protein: CAWTDGREVGEQFF

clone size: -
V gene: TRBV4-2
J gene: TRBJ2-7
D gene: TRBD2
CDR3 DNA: TGTGCCAGCAGCCAAGCGTCTAGCGGGAGTGACGAGCAGTACTTC
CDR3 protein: CASSQASSGSDEQYF

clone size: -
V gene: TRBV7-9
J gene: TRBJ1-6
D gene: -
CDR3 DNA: TGTGCCAGCAGCTTAACAGCCGAACCCCTCCACTTT
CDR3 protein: CASSLTAEPLHF

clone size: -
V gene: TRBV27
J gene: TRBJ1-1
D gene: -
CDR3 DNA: TGTGCCACCTTTGGCCGGGACCGTGAAGCTTTCTTT
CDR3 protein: CATFGRDREAFF

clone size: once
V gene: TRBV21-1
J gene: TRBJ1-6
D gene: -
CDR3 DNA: TGTGCCAGCAGCAAAGAAGCTGTGGGAAGGTGTTCAGGGATTGCTTCACCCCTCCACTTT
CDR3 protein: CASSKEAVGRCSGIASPLHF